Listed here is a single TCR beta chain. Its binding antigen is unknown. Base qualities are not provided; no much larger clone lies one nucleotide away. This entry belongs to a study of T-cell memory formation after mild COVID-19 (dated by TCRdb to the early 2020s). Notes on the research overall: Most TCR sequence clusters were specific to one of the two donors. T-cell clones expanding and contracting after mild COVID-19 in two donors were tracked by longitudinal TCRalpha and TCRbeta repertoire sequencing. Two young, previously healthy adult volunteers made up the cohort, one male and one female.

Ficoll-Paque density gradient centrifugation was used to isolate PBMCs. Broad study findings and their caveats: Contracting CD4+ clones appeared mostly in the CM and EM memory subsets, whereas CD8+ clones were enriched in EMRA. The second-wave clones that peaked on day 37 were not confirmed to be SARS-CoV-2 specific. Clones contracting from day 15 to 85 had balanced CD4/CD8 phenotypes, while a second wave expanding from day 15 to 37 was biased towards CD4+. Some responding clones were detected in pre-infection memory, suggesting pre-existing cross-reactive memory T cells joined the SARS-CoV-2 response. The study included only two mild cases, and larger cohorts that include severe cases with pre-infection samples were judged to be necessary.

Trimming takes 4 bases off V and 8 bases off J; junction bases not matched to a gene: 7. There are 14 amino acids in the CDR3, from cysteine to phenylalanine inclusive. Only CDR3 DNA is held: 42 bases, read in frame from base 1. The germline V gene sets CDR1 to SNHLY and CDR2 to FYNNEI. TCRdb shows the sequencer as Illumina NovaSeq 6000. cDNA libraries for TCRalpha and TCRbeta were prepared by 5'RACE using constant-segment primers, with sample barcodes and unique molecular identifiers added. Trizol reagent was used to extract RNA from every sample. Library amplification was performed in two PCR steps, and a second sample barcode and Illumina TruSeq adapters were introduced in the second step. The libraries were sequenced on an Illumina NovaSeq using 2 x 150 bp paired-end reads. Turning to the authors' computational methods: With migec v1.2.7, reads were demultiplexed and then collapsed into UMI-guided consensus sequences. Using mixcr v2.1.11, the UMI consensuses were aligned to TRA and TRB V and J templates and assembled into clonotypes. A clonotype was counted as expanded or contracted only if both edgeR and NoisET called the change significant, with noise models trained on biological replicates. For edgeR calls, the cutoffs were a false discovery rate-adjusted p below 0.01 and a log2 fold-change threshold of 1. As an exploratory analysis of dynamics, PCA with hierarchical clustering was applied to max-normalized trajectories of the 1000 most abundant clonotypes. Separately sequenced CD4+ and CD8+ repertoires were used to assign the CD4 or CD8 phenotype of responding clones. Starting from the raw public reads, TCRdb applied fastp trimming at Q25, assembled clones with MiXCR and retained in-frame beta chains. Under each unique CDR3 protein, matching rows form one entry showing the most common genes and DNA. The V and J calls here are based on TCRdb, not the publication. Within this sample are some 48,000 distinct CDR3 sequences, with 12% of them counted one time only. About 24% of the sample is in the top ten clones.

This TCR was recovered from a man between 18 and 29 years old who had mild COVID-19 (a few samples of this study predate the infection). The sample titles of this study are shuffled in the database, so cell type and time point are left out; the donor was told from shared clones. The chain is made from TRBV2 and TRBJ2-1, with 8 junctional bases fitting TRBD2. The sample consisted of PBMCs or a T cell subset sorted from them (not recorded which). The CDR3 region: CASSVAGLRHEQFF. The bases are TGTGCCAGCAGTGTAGCGGGGCTACGGCATGAGCAGTTCTTC.